The 24 T cell receptor beta chains presented below share a single source sample, sequenced in a study of regulatory T cells in long-lasting Graves disease (dated by TCRdb to the early 2020s). The sample's time point label is to be understood as: persistent/refractory GD, antithyroid drugs over 5 years with positive TRAb. RNA was extracted from PBMCs in TRIzol for both TCR sequencing and RNA sequencing. Preparation of the library involved multiplex PCR. Sequencing took place on an Illumina HiSeq 4000. iRepertoire HTBI primers and Arm-PCR amplification of CDR3 regions were used to construct TCR beta libraries. Using fastp at Q25 and MiXCR, TCRdb reprocessed the public reads and kept productive beta chains. One record per CDR3 amino acid sequence lists the most common genes and DNA. In this sample the table shows hundreds of thousands of distinct CDR3 sequences, 21% of which occur a single time. The ten largest clones add up to roughly 13% of the sample.

The material sequenced was peripheral blood mononuclear cells (PBMCs), taken when the disease was refractory, from a patient treated with antithyroid drugs. Receptors originate from a female donor with Graves disease.

The sample holds many counts of this clonotype. The rearrangement uses TRBV10-3 and TRBJ2-7, with unresolved D. The CDR3 totals 13 residues. Germline CDR1 ENHRY, CDR2 SYGVKD. V was cut by 2 bases and J by 0 bases, with 5 bases left in between. The CDR3: CAISEDSSYEQYF. The CDR3 coding sequence is TGTGCCATCAGTGAGGACTCCTCCTACGAGCAGTACTTC.

The chain couples TRBV4-1 to TRBJ1-5; D may be TRBD1 (5 bases). Trimming cost V 0 bases and J 3 bases, with 15 bases left between them. From germline, CDR1 is MGHRA and CDR2 YSYEKL. This CDR3 region has 17 residues. The CDR3 protein is CASSQDQEGPYNQPQHF. DNA of the CDR3: TGCGCCAGCAGCCAAGATCAAGAGGGACCCTACAATCAGCCCCAGCATTTT.

The chain uses TRBV19 and TRBJ1-1, with 10 bases identical to TRBD1. V trimming: 6 bases; J trimming: 1 base; junction bases outside the gene matches: 8. The CDR3 is 16 residues long. Germline loops: CDR1 LNHDA, CDR2 SQIVND (reference sequence). The CDR3 bases are TGTGCCAGTAGGTTGACAGGGGGCTTTGGGAACACTGAAGCTTTCTTT. Translated, it gives CASRLTGGFGNTEAFF.

The chain couples TRBV9 to TRBJ2-1; D gene ambiguous. Trimming removed 0 bases from V and 10 bases from J, with 5 bases in between. The CDR3 totals 11 residues. Germline V lookup: CDR1 SGDLS, CDR2 YYNGEE. This CDR3 is CASSVGIEQFF. CDR3 nucleotide sequence: TGTGCCAGCAGCGTAGGTATCGAGCAGTTCTTC.

The J gene is TRBJ2-2, the V gene TRBV4-1; weak D call: TRBD2 (6 bases). The CDR3 has 16 residues. From germline, CDR1 is MGHRA and CDR2 YSYEKL. With 0 bases removed from V and 4 bases from J, the gap between germline ends came to 12 bases. CDR3 DNA: TGCGCCAGCAGCCAAGACTTCAGCGGGCCCACCGGGGAGCTGTTTTTT. Its translation is CASSQDFSGPTGELFF.

With regard to this clonotype: A much larger clone lies one base from this, so it may be a read error. V is TRBV20-1 and J is TRBJ1-2; D is perhaps TRBD1 (5 bases). The length of the CDR3 is 15 residues. Germline V gene data show CDR1 as DFQATT and CDR2 as SNEGSKA (reference sequence). The CDR3 region is CGANPAQQDNYGYTF. CDR3 coding DNA: TGCGGTGCGAATCCCGCCCAACAGGATAACTATGGCTACACCTTC.

The rearrangement links TRBV2 to TRBJ2-7; D is ambiguous. Trimming stripped 1 base from V and 5 bases from J, with 18 bases between. CDR1 SNHLY and CDR2 FYNNEI come from the germline V gene. This CDR3 has 16 residues. The CDR3 nucleotides are TGTGCCAGCAGTGAAGTCGGCCGGAGAGGAATAGACGAGCAGTACTTC. This codes for CASSEVGRRGIDEQYF. Full variable domain (outside the CDR3, taken from reference TRBV2 and TRBJ2-7): EPEVTQTPSHQVTQMGQEVILRCVPISNHLYFYWYRQILGQKVEFLVSFYNNEISEKSEIFDDQFSVERPDGSNFTLKIRSTKLEDSAMYFCASSEVGRRGIDEQYFGPGTRLTVT.

This clonotype has just a few counts. The chain links TRBV4-1 to TRBJ2-4; possibly TRBD2 for D (6 bases). The CDR3 length is 13 residues. CDR1 MGHRA and CDR2 YSYEKL come from the germline V gene. Trimming removed 2 bases at V and 8 bases at J, with 10 bases between. The CDR3 sequence: CASSQSEGDIQYF. The CDR3 nucleotides read TGCGCCAGCAGCCAATCGGAGGGAGACATTCAGTACTTC.

The genes are TRBV30 and TRBJ2-1, with D unclear. V shed 3 bases and J shed 7 bases, with 10 bases lying between them. CDR1 is GTSNPN and CDR2 is SVGIG in the germline V gene (reference sequence). This CDR3 has 12 amino acids. CDR3 DNA: TGTGCCTGGAGAGGTCAGGAAAATGAGCAGTTCTTC. Amino acids: CAWRGQENEQFF.

V and J are TRBV9 and TRBJ1-1; D call uncertain. The germline CDR1 and CDR2 sequences are SGDLS and YYNGEE. V was cut by 3 bases and J by 10 bases, with 16 bases left in between. There are 13 residues in the CDR3. The DNA of the CDR3 is TGTGCCAGCAGCGCGAAAGAGGAGGGTTTAGCTTTCTTT. This gives the protein CASSAKEEGLAFF.

This clonotype occurred a few times. This rearrangement joins TRBV25-1 to TRBJ2-3; D not certain. This CDR3 contains 13 residues. Deletions cut 3 bases from V and 0 bases from J, with 4 bases between. Germline assignment: CDR1 MGHDK and CDR2 SYGVNS. DNA of the CDR3: TGTGCCAGCAGTGACCCTAGCACAGATACGCAGTATTTT. This codes for CASSDPSTDTQYF.

This clonotype was detected only a few times. This chain connects TRBV29-1 to TRBJ2-3; D remains unclear. V was trimmed by 8 bases and J by 3 bases, leaving 6 bases between them. Looked up from germline, CDR1 is SQVTM and CDR2 is ANQGSEA. CDR3 length equals 10 residues. The CDR3, as DNA: TGCAGCTCCGGTACAGATACGCAGTATTTT. Residues: CSSGTDTQYF.

A few counts support this clonotype. The V gene is TRBV2, the J gene TRBJ1-6; 7 nucleotides match TRBD1. V was pared by 5 bases and J by 9 bases, with 7 bases of the junction left unmatched. Germline V CDR1 and CDR2: SNHLY, FYNNEI. This CDR3 is built from 14 residues. The CDR3 loop reads CASSNTGVGSPLHF. CDR3 DNA sequence: TGTGCCAGCAGTAATACAGGGGTGGGTTCACCCCTCCACTTT.

There are many counts of this clonotype. The chain carries TRBV15 and TRBJ1-2, with 8 bases fitting TRBD1. Trimming removed 1 base from V and 4 bases from J; junction bases left unmatched: 5. Germline CDR1 reads LNHNV; CDR2 reads YYDKDF (reference sequence). The CDR3 covers 15 residues. CDR3 nucleotide sequence: TGTGCCACCAGCAGAGCGCAGGGGGCAGGCTATGGCTACACCTTC. Its protein product is CATSRAQGAGYGYTF.

The genes are TRBV5-6 and TRBJ2-7, with no clear D. The CDR3 extends over 15 amino acids. V dropped 4 bases and J dropped 3 bases, with 17 bases sitting between them. Germline CDR1 SGHDT, CDR2 YYEEEE. CDR3 protein: CASSPGSAEIYEQYF. CDR3 bases: TGTGCCAGCAGCCCCGGCTCGGCAGAGATCTACGAGCAGTACTTC.

This clonotype was observed many times. This chain's CDR3 is CASSYNTRAYEQYF. The DNA of the CDR3 is TGTGCCAGCAGCTATAACACCCGGGCGTACGAGCAGTACTTC. The chain has TRBV12-3 or TRBV12-4 and TRBJ2-7; no definite D call. There are 14 residues in the CDR3. Trimming removed 6 bases at V and 4 bases at J, with 16 bases between.

The sample holds many counts of this clonotype. The chain carries TRBV18 and TRBJ1-5; D possibly corresponds to TRBD1 (6 bases). Trimming removed 3 bases at V and 6 bases at J, with 12 bases between. Germline CDR1 and CDR2: KGHSH and LQKENI. This CDR3 is 14 amino acids long. The CDR3 protein is CASSPAGESQPQHF. In DNA, the CDR3 is TGTGCCAGCTCACCGGCAGGGGAGTCTCAGCCCCAGCATTTT. The variable domain in full, with the rest retrieved from reference TRBV18 and TRBJ1-5, is NAGVMQNPRHLVRRRGQEARLRCSPMKGHSHVYWYRQLPEEGLKFMVYLQKENIIDESGMPKERFSAEFPKEGPSILRIQQVVRGDSAAYFCASSPAGESQPQHFGDGTRLSIL.

The chain has TRBV19 and TRBJ1-4, with D uncertain. Germline V gene sequence: CDR1 LNHDA, CDR2 SQIVND (reference sequence). CDR3 size: 16 residues. Trimming took off 3 bases at V and 2 bases at J, with 13 bases between the two ends. This chain's CDR3 is CASSISVAGTNEKLFF. In DNA, the CDR3 is TGTGCCAGTAGTATTTCGGTGGCCGGTACTAATGAAAAACTGTTTTTT. Full variable domain (remainder filled in from reference TRBV19 and TRBJ1-4): DGGITQSPKYLFRKEGQNVTLSCEQNLNHDAMYWYRQDPGQGLRLIYYSQIVNDFQKGDIAEGYSVSREKKESFPLTVTSAQKNPTAFYLCASSISVAGTNEKLFFGSGTQLSVL.

This clonotype was seen a handful of times. This chain joins TRBV18 and TRBJ2-6; D may match TRBD1 or TRBD2 (6 bases each). The V gene lost 8 bases and the J gene lost 0 bases, with 20 bases spanning the gap. Germline V gene sequence: CDR1 KGHSH, CDR2 LQKENI. This CDR3 has 18 amino acids. The CDR3 loop reads CASPQGSGLISGANVLTF. The DNA for the CDR3 is TGTGCCAGCCCACAGGGTTCGGGACTTATCTCTGGGGCCAACGTCCTGACTTTC.

This clonotype was seen ten or more times. The V gene is TRBV6-5, the J gene TRBJ2-7, with D maybe TRBD1 (5 bases). CDR3 length: 15 residues. Germline V CDR1 and CDR2: MNHEY, SVGAGI. Trimming left V 2 bases short and J 2 bases short, with 13 bases between. CDR3 protein: CASSYRQKPAYEQYF. The CDR3 nucleotides read TGTGCCAGCAGTTACCGACAGAAACCTGCCTACGAGCAGTACTTC.

The chain employs TRBV5-1 and TRBJ2-2; TRBD1 might be the D (5 bases). The germline V and J ends were trimmed by 4 bases and 1 base, with 8 bases remaining between them. Germline CDR1 SGHRS, CDR2 YFSETQ. The CDR3 covers 14 residues. The CDR3, as DNA: TGCGCCAGCAGCATTCAGGGGAACACCGGGGAGCTGTTTTTT. Protein sequence: CASSIQGNTGELFF.

This clonotype was detected many times. The chain combines TRBV6-1 with TRBJ1-2, with D possibly matching TRBD1 (6 bases). V was shortened by 4 bases and J by 4 bases, with 13 bases between the two germline ends. Germline V CDR1 and CDR2: MNHNS, SASEGT. This CDR3 is built from 14 residues. CDR3 sequence: CASSGASDSYGYTF. CDR3 DNA: TGTGCCAGCAGTGGGGCTTCGGACAGCTATGGCTACACCTTC.

About this clonotype: A read error is possible here, since a much larger clone lies one base away. This chain links TRBV29-1 with TRBJ2-2, with D tentatively TRBD2 (5 bases). This CDR3 is 14 amino acids long. Germline CDR1 SQVTM, CDR2 ANQGSEA. CDR3 residues: CSVAAGMGTGELLF. The CDR3 nucleotides are TGCAGCGTTGCTGCAGGCATGGGCACCGGGGAGCTGCTTTTT.

The rearrangement links TRBV6-1 to TRBJ1-3, with D possibly being TRBD1 (6 bases). Germline assignment: CDR1 MNHNS and CDR2 SASEGT. The CDR3 length is 18 residues. The V end lost 6 bases, the J end lost 4 bases, and 25 bases lay between the germline ends. The CDR3 is CASRAPPGGPARGNTIYF. CDR3 nucleotide sequence: TGTGCCAGCAGGGCTCCCCCCGGGGGGCCTGCGAGGGGAAACACCATATATTTT.